This TCR beta chain was obtained from a study of beta chain features in type 1 diabetes. This clone has a handful of counts. CDR1 and CDR2 from the germline V gene are MDHEN and SYDVKM. The CDR3 runs to 15 residues. Trimming at V came to 6 bases and at J to 8 bases, leaving 15 bases not matched to a gene. The entirety of the isolated RNA underwent reverse transcription, so expressed TCRB transcripts were sequenced. Sequencing was performed with immunoSEQ multiplex PCR; in TCRdb, only in-frame clones are kept and a portion is missing. The sample lists about 370,000 clones; more than 13% were seen once.

Sequencing was performed on naive CD4+ T cells from blood. The TCR originated in a woman aged 18-29 years in good health. V is TRBV28 and J is TRBJ2-7; 8 bases agree with TRBD2. The CDR3 sequence is CASSPQIGLAIKQYF. CDR3 nucleotides: TGTGCCAGCAGCCCCCAAATTGGACTAGCTATAAAGCAGTACTTC. The full variable domain, in which reference TRBV28 and TRBJ2-7 provide the parts outside the CDR3, is DVKVTQSSRYLVKRTGEKVFLECVQDMDHENMFWYRQDPGLGLRLIYFSYDVKMKEKGDIPEGYSVSREKKERFSLILESASTNQTSMYLCASSPQIGLAIKQYFGPGTRLTVT.